This TCR beta chain derives from a study of blood T cell repertoires in COVID-19. Study-wide context: The cDNA or gDNA used as material had been derived from T cells, B-cell-depleted T cells, or PBMCs.

Per the authors' pipeline: Nucleated cell counts were estimated from reference gene primer amplification. The protocol was immunoSEQ multiplex PCR, while the TCRdb copy is restricted to in-frame clones and leaves out a portion. V, J and clone size are those of that table, while D and trimming were read from the DNA. Here the sample spans around 130,000 clones, more than 65% being singletons. The table lists this clone with a count of one. The germline gives CDR1 MNHEY, CDR2 SMNVEV (reference sequence). The CDR3 is 15 amino acids. Trimming removed 6 bases from V and 0 bases from J; junction bases left unmatched: 7.

V and J are TRBV27 and TRBJ1-1; 7 bases agree with TRBD1. The source is a human donor in a cohort sampled during active COVID-19. The specimen sequenced was peripheral blood. The CDR3 sequence: CASSPRQGMNTEAFF. CDR3 in DNA: TGTGCCAGCAGCCCAAGACAGGGAATGAACACTGAAGCTTTCTTT.